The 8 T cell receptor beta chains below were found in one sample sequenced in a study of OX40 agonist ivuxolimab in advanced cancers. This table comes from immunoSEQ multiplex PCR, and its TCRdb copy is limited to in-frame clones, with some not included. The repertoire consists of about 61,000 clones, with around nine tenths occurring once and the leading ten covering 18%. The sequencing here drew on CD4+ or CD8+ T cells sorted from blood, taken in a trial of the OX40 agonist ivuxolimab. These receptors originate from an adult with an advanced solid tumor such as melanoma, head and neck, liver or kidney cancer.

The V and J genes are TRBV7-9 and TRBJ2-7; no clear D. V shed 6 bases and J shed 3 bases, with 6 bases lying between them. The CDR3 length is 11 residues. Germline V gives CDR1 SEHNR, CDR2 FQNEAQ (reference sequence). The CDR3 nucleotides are TGTGCCAGCAGGTCCGGCTACGAGCAGTACTTC. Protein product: CASRSGYEQYF.

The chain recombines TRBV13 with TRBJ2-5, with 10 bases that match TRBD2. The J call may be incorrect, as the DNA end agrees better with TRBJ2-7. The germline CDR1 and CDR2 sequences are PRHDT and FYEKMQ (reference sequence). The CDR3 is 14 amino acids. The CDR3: CASSKAGGVYEQYF. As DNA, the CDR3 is TGTGCCAGCAGCAAAGCGGGAGGGGTCTACGAGCAGTACTTC.

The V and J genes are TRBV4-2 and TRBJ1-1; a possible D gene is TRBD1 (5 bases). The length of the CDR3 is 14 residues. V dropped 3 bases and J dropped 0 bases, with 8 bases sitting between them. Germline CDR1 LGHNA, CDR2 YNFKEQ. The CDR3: CASSQTALNTEAFF. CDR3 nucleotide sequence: TGTGCCAGCAGCCAGACAGCGCTGAACACTGAAGCTTTCTTT.

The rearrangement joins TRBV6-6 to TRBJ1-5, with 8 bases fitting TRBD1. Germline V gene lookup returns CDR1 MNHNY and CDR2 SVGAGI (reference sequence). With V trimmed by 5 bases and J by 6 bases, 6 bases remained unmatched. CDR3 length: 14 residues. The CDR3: CASSQQGAVQPQHF. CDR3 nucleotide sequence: TGTGCCAGCAGTCAGCAGGGGGCGGTTCAGCCCCAGCATTTT.

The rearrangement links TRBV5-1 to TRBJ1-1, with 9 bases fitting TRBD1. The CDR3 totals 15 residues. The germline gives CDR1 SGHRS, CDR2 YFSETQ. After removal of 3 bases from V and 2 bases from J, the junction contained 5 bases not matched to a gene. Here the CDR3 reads CASSSVTGGNTEAFF. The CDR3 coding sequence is TGCGCCAGCAGCTCAGTGACAGGGGGAAACACTGAAGCTTTCTTT.

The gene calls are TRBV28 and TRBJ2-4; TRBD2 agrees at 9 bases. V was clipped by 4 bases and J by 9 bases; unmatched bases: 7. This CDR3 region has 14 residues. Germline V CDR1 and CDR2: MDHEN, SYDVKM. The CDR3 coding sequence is TGTGCCAGCAGTTCCGGGACTAGCATAGGCATTCAGTACTTC. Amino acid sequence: CASSSGTSIGIQYF.

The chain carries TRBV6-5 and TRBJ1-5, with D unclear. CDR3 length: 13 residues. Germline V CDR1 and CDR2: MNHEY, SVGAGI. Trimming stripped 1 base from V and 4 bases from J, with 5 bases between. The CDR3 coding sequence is TGTGCCAGCAGTTACTATGTAAATCAGCCCCAGCATTTT. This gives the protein CASSYYVNQPQHF.

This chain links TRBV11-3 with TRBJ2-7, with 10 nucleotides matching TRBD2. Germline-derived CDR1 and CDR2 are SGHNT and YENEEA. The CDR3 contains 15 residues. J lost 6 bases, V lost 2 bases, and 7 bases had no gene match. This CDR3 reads CASSLNGLAGVEQYF. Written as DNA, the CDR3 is TGTGCCAGCAGCTTAAACGGGCTAGCGGGAGTCGAGCAGTACTTC.